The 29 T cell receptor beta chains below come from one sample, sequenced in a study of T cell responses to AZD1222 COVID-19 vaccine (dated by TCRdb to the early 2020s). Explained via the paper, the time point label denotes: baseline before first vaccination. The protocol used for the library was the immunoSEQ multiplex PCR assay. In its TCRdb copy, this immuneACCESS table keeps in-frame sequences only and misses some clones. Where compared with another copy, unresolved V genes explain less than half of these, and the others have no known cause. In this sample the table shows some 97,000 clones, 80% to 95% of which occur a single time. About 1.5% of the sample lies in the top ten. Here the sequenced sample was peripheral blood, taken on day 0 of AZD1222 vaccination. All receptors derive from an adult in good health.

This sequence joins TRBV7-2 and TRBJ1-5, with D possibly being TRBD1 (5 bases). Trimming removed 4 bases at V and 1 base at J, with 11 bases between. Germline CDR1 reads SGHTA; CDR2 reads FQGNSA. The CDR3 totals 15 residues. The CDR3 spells CASSSAGGSNQPQHF. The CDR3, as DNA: TGTGCCAGCAGCTCCGCTGGGGGGAGCAATCAGCCCCAGCATTTT. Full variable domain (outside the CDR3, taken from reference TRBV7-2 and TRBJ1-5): GAGVSQSPSNKVTEKGKDVELRCDPISGHTALYWYRQSLGQGLEFLIYFQGNSAPDKSGLPSDRFSAERTGGSVSTLTIQRTQQEDSAVYLCASSSAGGSNQPQHFGDGTRLSIL.

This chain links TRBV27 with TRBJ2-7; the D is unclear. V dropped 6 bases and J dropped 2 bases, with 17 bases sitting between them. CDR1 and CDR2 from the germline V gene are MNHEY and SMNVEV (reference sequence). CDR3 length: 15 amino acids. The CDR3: CASRPNNAVTYEQYF. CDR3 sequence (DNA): TGTGCCAGCAGACCAAACAATGCGGTGACCTACGAGCAGTACTTC.

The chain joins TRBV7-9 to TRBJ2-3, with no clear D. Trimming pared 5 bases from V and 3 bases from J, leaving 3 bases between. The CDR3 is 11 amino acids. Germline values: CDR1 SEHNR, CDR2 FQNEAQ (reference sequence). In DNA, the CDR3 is TGTGCCAGCAGCACAACAGATACGCAGTATTTT. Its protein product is CASSTTDTQYF.

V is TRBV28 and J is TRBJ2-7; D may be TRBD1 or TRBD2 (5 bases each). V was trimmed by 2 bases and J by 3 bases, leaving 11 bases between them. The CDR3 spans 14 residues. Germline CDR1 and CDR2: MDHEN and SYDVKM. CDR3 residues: CASSLGGHNYEQYF. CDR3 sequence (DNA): TGTGCCAGCAGTTTAGGGGGTCACAACTACGAGCAGTACTTC.

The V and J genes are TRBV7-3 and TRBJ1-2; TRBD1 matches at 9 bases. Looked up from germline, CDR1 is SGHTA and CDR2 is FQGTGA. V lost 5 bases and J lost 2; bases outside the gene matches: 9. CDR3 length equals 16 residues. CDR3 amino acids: CASSLSSGTGNYGYTF. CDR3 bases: TGTGCCAGCAGCCTCTCCTCCGGGACAGGGAACTATGGCTACACCTTC. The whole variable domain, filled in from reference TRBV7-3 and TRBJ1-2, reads GAGVSQTPSNKVTEKGKYVELRCDPISGHTALYWYRQSLGQGPEFLIYFQGTGAADDSGLPNDRFFAVRPEGSVSTLKIQRTERGDSAVYLCASSLSSGTGNYGYTFGSGTRLTVV.

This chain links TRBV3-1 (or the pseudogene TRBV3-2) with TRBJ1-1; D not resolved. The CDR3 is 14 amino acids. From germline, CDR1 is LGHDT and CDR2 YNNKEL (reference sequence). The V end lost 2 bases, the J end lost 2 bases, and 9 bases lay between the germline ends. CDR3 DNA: TGTGCCAGCAGCCAATATACGACCAACACTGAAGCTTTCTTT. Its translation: CASSQYTTNTEAFF.

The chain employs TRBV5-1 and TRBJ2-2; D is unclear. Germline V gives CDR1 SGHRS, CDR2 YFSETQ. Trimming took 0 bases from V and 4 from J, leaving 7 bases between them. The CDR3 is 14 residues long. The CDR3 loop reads CASSLADGTGELFF. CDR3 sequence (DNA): TGCGCCAGCAGCTTGGCCGACGGCACCGGGGAGCTGTTTTTT.

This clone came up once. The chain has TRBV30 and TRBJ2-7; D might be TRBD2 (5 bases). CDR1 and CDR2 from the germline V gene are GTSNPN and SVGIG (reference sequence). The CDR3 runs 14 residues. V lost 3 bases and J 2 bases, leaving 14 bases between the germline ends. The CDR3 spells CAWSRAEWAYEQYF. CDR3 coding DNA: TGTGCCTGGAGCAGAGCGGAGTGGGCCTACGAGCAGTACTTC.

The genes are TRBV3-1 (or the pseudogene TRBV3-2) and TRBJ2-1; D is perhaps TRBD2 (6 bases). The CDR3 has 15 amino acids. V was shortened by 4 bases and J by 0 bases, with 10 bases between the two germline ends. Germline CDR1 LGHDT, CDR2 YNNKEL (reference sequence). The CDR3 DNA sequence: TGTGCCAGCAGCCTCGACGGGAGCTCCTACAATGAGCAGTTCTTC. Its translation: CASSLDGSSYNEQFF.

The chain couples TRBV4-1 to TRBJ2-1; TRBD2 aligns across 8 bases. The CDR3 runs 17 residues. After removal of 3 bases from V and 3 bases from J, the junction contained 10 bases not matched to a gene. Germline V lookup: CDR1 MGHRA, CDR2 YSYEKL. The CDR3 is CASSQVITGTSYNEQFF. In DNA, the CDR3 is TGCGCCAGCAGCCAGGTTATCACCGGGACTAGCTACAATGAGCAGTTCTTC.

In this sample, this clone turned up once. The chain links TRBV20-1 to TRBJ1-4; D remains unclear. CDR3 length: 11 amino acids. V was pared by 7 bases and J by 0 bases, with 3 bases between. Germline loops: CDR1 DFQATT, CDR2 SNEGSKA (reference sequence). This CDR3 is CSVATNEKLFF. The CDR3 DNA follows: TGCAGTGTTGCAACTAATGAAAAACTGTTTTTT.

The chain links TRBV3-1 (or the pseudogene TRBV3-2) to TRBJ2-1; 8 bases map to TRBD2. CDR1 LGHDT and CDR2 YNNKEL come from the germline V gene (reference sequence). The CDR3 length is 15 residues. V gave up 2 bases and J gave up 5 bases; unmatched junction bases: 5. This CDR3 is CASSQTTSAHNEQFF. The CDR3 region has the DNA TGTGCCAGCAGCCAAACGACTAGCGCCCACAATGAGCAGTTCTTC.

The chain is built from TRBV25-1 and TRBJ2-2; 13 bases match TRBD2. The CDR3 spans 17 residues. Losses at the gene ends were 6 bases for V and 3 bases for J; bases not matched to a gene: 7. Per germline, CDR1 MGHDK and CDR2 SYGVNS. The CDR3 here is CASSAGTSGIDTGELFF. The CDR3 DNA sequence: TGTGCCAGCAGCGCCGGGACTAGCGGGATCGACACCGGGGAGCTGTTTTTT.

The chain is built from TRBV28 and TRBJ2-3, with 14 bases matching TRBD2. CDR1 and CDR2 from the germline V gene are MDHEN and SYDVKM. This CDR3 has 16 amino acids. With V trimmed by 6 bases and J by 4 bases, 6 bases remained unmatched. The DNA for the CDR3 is TGTGCCAGCAGACCGAGACTAGCGGGAGGGCCAGATACGCAGTATTTT. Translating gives CASRPRLAGGPDTQYF.

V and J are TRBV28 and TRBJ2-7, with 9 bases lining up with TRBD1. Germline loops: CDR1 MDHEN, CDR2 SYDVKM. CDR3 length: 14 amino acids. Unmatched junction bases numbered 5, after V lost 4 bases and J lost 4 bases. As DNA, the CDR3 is TGTGCCAGCAGTTATCCGGGACAGGGATACGAGCAGTACTTC. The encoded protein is CASSYPGQGYEQYF.

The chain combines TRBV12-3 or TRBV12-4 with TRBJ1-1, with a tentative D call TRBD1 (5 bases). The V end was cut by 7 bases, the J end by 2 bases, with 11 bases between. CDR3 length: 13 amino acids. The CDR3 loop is CASTGTANTEAFF. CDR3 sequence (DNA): TGTGCCAGCACTGGGACGGCTAACACTGAAGCTTTCTTT.

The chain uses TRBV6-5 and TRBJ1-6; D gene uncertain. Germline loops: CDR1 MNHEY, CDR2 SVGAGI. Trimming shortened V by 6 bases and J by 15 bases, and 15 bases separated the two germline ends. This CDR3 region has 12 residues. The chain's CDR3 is CASRPSRAHLHF. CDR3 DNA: TGTGCCAGCAGACCATCCCGGGCCCACCTCCACTTT.

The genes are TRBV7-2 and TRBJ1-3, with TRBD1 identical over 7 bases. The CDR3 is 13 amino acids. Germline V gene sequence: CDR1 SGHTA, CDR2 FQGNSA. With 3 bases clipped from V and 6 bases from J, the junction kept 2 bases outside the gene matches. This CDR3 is CASSFGQENTIYF. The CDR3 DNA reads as TGTGCCAGCAGCTTTGGACAGGAAAACACCATATATTTT.

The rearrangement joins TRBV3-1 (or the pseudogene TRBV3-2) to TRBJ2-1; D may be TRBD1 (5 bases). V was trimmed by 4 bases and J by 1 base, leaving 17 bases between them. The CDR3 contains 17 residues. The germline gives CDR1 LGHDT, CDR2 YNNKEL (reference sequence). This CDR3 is CASSPPLGQGSYNEQFF. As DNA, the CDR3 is TGTGCCAGCAGCCCACCCCTCGGGCAGGGTTCCTACAATGAGCAGTTCTTC.

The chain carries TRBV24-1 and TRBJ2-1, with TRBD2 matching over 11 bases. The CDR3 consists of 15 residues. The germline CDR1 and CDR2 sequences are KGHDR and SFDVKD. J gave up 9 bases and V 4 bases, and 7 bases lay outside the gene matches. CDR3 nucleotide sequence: TGTGCCACCAGTGACCTAGCTAGCGGGGGGACTGAGCAGTTCTTC. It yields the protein CATSDLASGGTEQFF.

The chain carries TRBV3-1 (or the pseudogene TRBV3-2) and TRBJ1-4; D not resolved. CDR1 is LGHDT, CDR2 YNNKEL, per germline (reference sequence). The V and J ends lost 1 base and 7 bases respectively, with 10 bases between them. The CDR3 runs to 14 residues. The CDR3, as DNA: TGTGCCAGCAGCCAAGCCAGAGGAGTTGAAAAACTGTTTTTT. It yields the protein CASSQARGVEKLFF.

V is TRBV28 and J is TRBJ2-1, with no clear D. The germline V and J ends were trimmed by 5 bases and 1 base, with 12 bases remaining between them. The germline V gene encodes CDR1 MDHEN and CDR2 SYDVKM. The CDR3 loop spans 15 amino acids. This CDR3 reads CASSPGRSSYNEQFF. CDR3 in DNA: TGTGCCAGCAGTCCCGGCAGGTCTTCCTACAATGAGCAGTTCTTC.

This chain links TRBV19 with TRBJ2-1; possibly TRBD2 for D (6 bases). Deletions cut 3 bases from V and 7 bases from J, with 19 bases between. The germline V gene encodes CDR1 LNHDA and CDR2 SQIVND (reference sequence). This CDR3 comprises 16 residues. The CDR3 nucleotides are TGTGCCAGTAGTATTCAGTCAATGCGGGGAGTAAATGAGCAGTTCTTC. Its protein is CASSIQSMRGVNEQFF.

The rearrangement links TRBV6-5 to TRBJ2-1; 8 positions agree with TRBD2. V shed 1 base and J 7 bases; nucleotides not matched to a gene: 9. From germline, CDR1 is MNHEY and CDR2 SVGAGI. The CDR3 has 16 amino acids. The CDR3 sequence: CASSYYLAGGMNEQFF. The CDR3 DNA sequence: TGTGCCAGCAGTTACTACCTAGCGGGCGGAATGAATGAGCAGTTCTTC.

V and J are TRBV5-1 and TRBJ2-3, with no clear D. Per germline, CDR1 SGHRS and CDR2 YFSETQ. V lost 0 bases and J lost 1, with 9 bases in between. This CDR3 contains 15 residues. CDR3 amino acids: CASSLGTYRTDTQYF. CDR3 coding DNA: TGCGCCAGCAGCTTGGGGACCTACCGCACAGATACGCAGTATTTT.

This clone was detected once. The CDR3 DNA is TGCAGCGTTGAAGGACTAGCGGGAGGAAGCGTTAATGAGCAGTTCTTC. Translation: CSVEGLAGGSVNEQFF. The chain couples TRBV29-1 to TRBJ2-1, with 13 positions matching TRBD2. The germline CDR1 and CDR2 sequences are SQVTM and ANQGSEA. The CDR3 length is 16 residues. The V segment lost 1 base and the J segment 7 bases; nucleotides outside the gene matches: 7.

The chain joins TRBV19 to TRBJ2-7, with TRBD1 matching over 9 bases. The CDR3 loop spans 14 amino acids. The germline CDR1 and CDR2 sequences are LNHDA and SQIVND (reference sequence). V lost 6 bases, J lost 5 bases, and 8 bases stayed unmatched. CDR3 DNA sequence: TGTGCCAGTAGGAAAGGGGACAGGGACCACGAGCAGTACTTC. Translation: CASRKGDRDHEQYF.

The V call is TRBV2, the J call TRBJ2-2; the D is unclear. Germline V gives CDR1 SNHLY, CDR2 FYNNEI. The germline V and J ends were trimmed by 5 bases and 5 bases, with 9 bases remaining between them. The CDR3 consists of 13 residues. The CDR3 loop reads CASSNIWTGELFF. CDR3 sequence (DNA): TGTGCCAGCAGTAACATTTGGACCGGGGAGCTGTTTTTT.

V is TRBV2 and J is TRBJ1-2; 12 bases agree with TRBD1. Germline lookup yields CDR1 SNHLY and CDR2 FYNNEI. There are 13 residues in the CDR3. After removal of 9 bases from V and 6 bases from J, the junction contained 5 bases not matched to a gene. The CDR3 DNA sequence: TGTGCCAGTCCGGGACAGGGGGCGGATGGCTACACCTTC. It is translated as CASPGQGADGYTF.